This TCR beta chain originates from a study of cytomegalovirus exposure and HLA in healthy donors. Whole-study results and caveats: Accurate prediction of most subjects' HLA-A and HLA-B alleles from TCR beta sequences was reported. Later, an analysis found that common viral pathogens appeared to be linked with several of the most significant clusters.

With 60 Vbeta and 13 Jbeta primers, the PCR was carried out. The method was immunoSEQ multiplex PCR; TCRdb's version includes in-frame clones alone and lacks a portion of them. The sample shows about 140,000 clones, around 75% of them seen only once. Concerning this clone: The antigen is unknown.

Source material: PBMCs. The clonotype originates from a man aged 18 to 29 in good health and CMV-seropositive.

CDR3 sequence reads: CAWISKDSVEAFF. CDR3 DNA sequence: TGTGCCTGGATCTCCAAGGACAGCGTCGAAGCTTTCTTT. The rearrangement joins TRBV30 to TRBJ1-1; D may be TRBD1 (6 bases). The CDR3 runs to 13 residues. Germline lookup yields CDR1 GTSNPN and CDR2 SVGIG (reference sequence). Trimming removed 4 bases at V and 8 bases at J, with 17 bases between. Full variable domain (outside the CDR3, taken from reference TRBV30 and TRBJ1-1): SQTIHQWPATLVQPVGSPLSLECTVEGTSNPNLYWYRQAAGRGLQLLFYSVGIGQISSEVPQNLSASRPQDRQFILSSKKLLLSDSGFYLCAWISKDSVEAFFGQGTRLTVV.